One sample yielded the 16 T cell receptor beta chains listed below, sequenced in a study of identical twins (TCRdb year 2016). Library prep was done by 5' RACE. Sequenced using an Illumina HiSeq 2000. Clones were called with MiXCR by TCRdb after fastp trimmed the public reads at Q25, and only in-frame beta chains were retained. Each CDR3 protein gets just one entry, which takes the most common genes and DNA from the rows behind it. This sample is represented by 300,000 to 400,000 distinct CDR3 sequences; approximately 8.8% of them were singletons. Of the sample, 8% to 9.5% is held by the ten largest clones. The sequencing input was naive T cells sorted from blood. The sample's cell subset or site label, in plain terms: cells isolated with a human naive T-cell isolation kit. These TCRs come from a woman in her forties or fifties in good health.

This chain connects TRBV5-1 to TRBJ2-1, with 7 bases identical to TRBD1. The trim removed 4 bases at V and 15 bases at J, leaving 13 bases unmatched. The length of the CDR3 is 13 residues. Looked up from germline, CDR1 is SGHRS and CDR2 is YFSETQ. CDR3 sequence: CASSTFPGQRVFF. The CDR3 bases are TGCGCCAGCAGCACATTTCCGGGACAGAGGGTGTTCTTC.

This chain links TRBV6-2 or TRBV6-3 with TRBJ2-2; the match to TRBD2 covers 10 bases. CDR1 and CDR2 from the germline V gene are MNHEY and SVGEGT. CDR3 length: 17 residues. Germline trimming cut 2 bases from V and 5 bases from J; bases unmatched to any gene: 8. The CDR3 here is CASSYEAGGPWTGELFF. CDR3 coding DNA: TGTGCCAGCAGTTACGAAGCGGGAGGGCCTTGGACCGGGGAGCTGTTTTTT.

The gene calls are TRBV29-1 and TRBJ2-5; D is possibly TRBD1 (6 bases). The germline V and J ends were trimmed by 4 bases and 4 bases, with 10 bases remaining between them. The germline V gene has CDR1 SQVTM and CDR2 ANQGSEA. The CDR3 sequence is 12 residues long. The CDR3 DNA reads TGCAGCGTTGTTGGGACACCAGAGACCCAGTACTTC. Translation gives CSVVGTPETQYF.

The chain joins TRBV20-1 to TRBJ2-6; no reliable D call. This CDR3 contains 16 residues. Per germline, CDR1 DFQATT and CDR2 SNEGSKA (reference sequence). Trimming took off 1 base at V and 0 bases at J, with 10 bases between the two ends. CDR3 amino acids: CSARAKKNSGANVLTF. The CDR3, as DNA: TGCAGTGCTAGAGCTAAAAAGAACTCTGGGGCCAACGTCCTGACTTTC.

This clonotype has ten or more counts. V usage is TRBV2 and J usage is TRBJ2-2; D may correspond to TRBD1 or TRBD2 (6 bases each). Germline CDR1 and CDR2: SNHLY and FYNNEI. The CDR3 has 13 residues. The V and J ends lost 8 bases and 3 bases respectively, with 10 bases between them. CDR3 sequence (DNA): TGTGCCAGCCGGGGGCTAGACACCGGGGAGCTGTTTTTT. This sequence encodes CASRGLDTGELFF.

The V and J genes are TRBV20-1 and TRBJ1-1, with TRBD1 as a possible D gene (6 bases). This CDR3 is 12 amino acids long. Germline V gene sequence: CDR1 DFQATT, CDR2 SNEGSKA (reference sequence). Trimming took off 2 bases at V and 11 bases at J, with 15 bases between the two ends. The CDR3 sequence: CSARPGRGEAFF. The DNA for the CDR3 is TGCAGTGCTAGACCTGGTAGGGGGGAGGCTTTCTTT.

The gene calls are TRBV24-1 and TRBJ2-4, with D maybe TRBD2 (5 bases). The ends were cut back, 3 bases at V and 3 bases at J, with 11 bases in the middle. Germline CDR1 is KGHDR and CDR2 is SFDVKD. This CDR3 spans 15 amino acids. DNA for the CDR3: TGTGCCACCAGTGATGTCTCGAGCGGCAAAAACATTCAGTACTTC. This codes for CATSDVSSGKNIQYF.

This clonotype was recorded a few times. The rearrangement links TRBV24-1 to TRBJ2-2; no definite D call. The CDR3 has 13 amino acids. V gave up 0 bases and J gave up 4 bases, with 2 bases separating them. Germline CDR1 is KGHDR and CDR2 is SFDVKD. The CDR3 coding sequence is TGTGCCACCAGTGATTTGCCCACCGGGGAGCTGTTTTTT. Protein: CATSDLPTGELFF.

This clonotype occurred many times. The chain joins TRBV7-3 to TRBJ1-6; D is unclear. Germline CDR1 is SGHTA and CDR2 is FQGTGA. V dropped 1 base and J dropped 6 bases, with 7 bases sitting between them. The CDR3 spans 14 residues. CDR3 loop: CASSLNVGNSPLHF. The CDR3 region has the DNA TGTGCCAGCAGCTTAAACGTGGGTAATTCACCCCTCCACTTT.

The chain joins TRBV20-1 to TRBJ2-3; TRBD2 matches at 9 bases. CDR1 and CDR2 from the germline V gene are DFQATT and SNEGSKA (reference sequence). The CDR3 contains 14 residues. The V gene end was trimmed by 6 bases and the J gene end by 5 bases; junction bases not matched to a gene: 9. In nucleotides, the CDR3 is TGCAGTGCAAAAATAGCGGGAGTTAGAGATACGCAGTATTTT. Translation: CSAKIAGVRDTQYF.

This clonotype was observed a few times. As DNA, the CDR3 is TGTGCCAGCAGCTGGGACAGGGGGTTACACGAGCAGTACTTC. This translates into CASSWDRGLHEQYF. This chain links TRBV12-3 or TRBV12-4 with TRBJ2-7; TRBD1 aligns across 11 bases. CDR3 length: 14 amino acids. With V trimmed by 6 bases and J by 5 bases, 6 bases remained unmatched.

The V gene is TRBV3-1, the J gene TRBJ2-5; D uncertain. This CDR3 is 13 amino acids long. CDR1 and CDR2 from the germline V gene are LGHDT and YNNKEL (reference sequence). V dropped 2 bases and J dropped 3 bases, with 7 bases sitting between them. The CDR3 DNA follows: TGTGCCAGCAGCCAAATGGGCAAAGAGACCCAGTACTTC. It specifies CASSQMGKETQYF.

The sample holds a few counts of this clonotype. The genes are TRBV5-1 and TRBJ2-1, with D tentatively TRBD1 or TRBD2 (7 bases each). Germline V gives CDR1 SGHRS, CDR2 YFSETQ. V lost 4 bases, J lost 8 bases, and 28 bases lay in between. The CDR3 has 18 amino acids. CDR3 DNA sequence: TGCGCCAGCAGCCCGGGGGGTAGAGGGGGCGCAGTGTACGATGAGCAGTTCTTC. Amino acid sequence: CASSPGGRGGAVYDEQFF.

This clonotype was observed a few times. The chain is built from TRBV5-1 and TRBJ2-7; the D is unclear. V lost 6 bases to trimming and J lost 0 bases, with 13 bases between them. The CDR3 is made up of 14 amino acids. CDR1 and CDR2 (germline): SGHRS, YFSETQ. The CDR3 spells CASTGGSRSYEQYF. As DNA, the CDR3 is TGCGCCAGCACCGGCGGATCGCGCTCCTACGAGCAGTACTTC.

This chain's CDR3 is CSVEGIWRRSGTSTDTQYF. The CDR3, as DNA: TGCAGCGTTGAAGGAATTTGGAGGCGTAGCGGGACTAGCACAGATACGCAGTATTTT. V is TRBV29-1 and J is TRBJ2-3, with 8 bases that match TRBD2. Trimming took 1 base from V and 0 from J; bases not matched to a gene: 15. Germline V CDR1 and CDR2: SQVTM, ANQGSEA. This CDR3 region has 19 residues.

There are a few counts of this clonotype. This chain connects TRBV27 to TRBJ2-7; tentative D call: TRBD1 (5 bases). The V end was cut by 0 bases, the J end by 11 bases, with 14 bases between. CDR3 length: 13 residues. The germline gives CDR1 MNHEY, CDR2 SMNVEV (reference sequence). DNA of the CDR3: TGTGCCAGCAGTTTATCAGGGGCAGCTCGGGAGTACTTC. Translation gives CASSLSGAAREYF.